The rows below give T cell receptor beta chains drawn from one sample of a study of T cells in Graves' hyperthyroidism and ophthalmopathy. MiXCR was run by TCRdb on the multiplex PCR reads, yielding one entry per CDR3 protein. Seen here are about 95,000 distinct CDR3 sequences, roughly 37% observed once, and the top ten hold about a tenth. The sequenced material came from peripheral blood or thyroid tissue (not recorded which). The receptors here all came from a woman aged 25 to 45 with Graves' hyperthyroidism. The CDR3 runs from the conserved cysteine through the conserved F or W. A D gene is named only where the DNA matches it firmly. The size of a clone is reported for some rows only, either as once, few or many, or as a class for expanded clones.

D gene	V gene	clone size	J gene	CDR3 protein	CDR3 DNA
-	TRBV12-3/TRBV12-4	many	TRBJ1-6	CASSLQNSPLHF	TGTGCCAGCAGTTTACAGAATTCACCCCTCCACTTT
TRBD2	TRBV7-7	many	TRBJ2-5	CASSYLAGVETQYF	TGTGCTAGCAGCTATCTAGCGGGAGTGGAGACCCAGTACTTC
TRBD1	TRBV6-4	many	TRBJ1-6	CASTGQGLDNSPLHF	TGTGCCAGCACCGGACAGGGGTTAGATAATTCACCCCTCCACTTT
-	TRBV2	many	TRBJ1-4	CASRLTTGRGIEKLFF	TGTGCCAGCAGACTGACCACAGGGCGGGGGATTGAAAAACTGTTTTTT
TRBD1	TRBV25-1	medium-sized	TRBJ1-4	CASSGTVAEKLFF	TGTGCCAGCTCCGGGACAGTTGCGGAAAAACTGTTTTTT
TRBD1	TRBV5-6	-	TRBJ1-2	CASSRTGTGRSYTF	TGTGCCAGCAGCAGAACCGGGACAGGGAGGAGCTACACCTTC
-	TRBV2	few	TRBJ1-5	CASSLSGTAPNQPQHF	TGTGCCAGCAGTTTATCTGGGACGGCCCCCAATCAGCCCCAGCATTTT
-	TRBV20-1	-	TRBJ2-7	CSASIYGEQYF	TGCAGTGCTAGTATTTACGGGGAGCAGTACTTC
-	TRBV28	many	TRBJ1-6	CASSLAAWVYNSPLHF	TGTGCCAGCAGCCTCGCGGCATGGGTCTATAATTCACCCCTCCACTTT
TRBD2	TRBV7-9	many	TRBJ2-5	CASSLVGGLAGEETQYF	TGTGCCAGCAGCTTAGTAGGAGGACTAGCGGGAGAAGAGACCCAGTACTTC
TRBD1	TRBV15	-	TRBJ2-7	CATSRGDRGRTYEQYF	TGTGCCACCAGCAGAGGGGACAGGGGGCGGACCTACGAGCAGTACTTC
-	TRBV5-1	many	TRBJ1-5	CASSLTGDQPQHF	TGCGCCAGCAGCTTGACCGGGGATCAGCCCCAGCATTTT
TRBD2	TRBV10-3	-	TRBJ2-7	CAISDSGRAYEQYF	TGTGCCATCAGTGACAGCGGGAGGGCCTACGAGCAGTACTTC
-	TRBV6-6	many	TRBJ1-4	CASSSIGYSGEKLFF	TGTGCCAGCAGTTCTATCGGTTATTCGGGGGAAAAACTGTTTTTT